Presented here are 9 T cell receptor beta chains from one specimen sequenced in a study of T-cell memory formation after mild COVID-19. TCRdb analysed the 5' RACE reads with MiXCR anew, one entry per CDR3 protein. The table has 300,000 to 400,000 distinct CDR3 sequences, 25% to 30% seen once. Sequencing was carried out using PBMCs or a T cell subset sorted from them (not recorded which). All receptors derive from an adult woman who had mild COVID-19 (a few samples of this study predate the infection). Cell type and time point are not known.

The V and J genes are TRBV27 and TRBJ2-3, with unresolved D. CDR3 length equals 13 residues. Germline lookup yields CDR1 MNHEY and CDR2 SMNVEV (reference sequence). The V end lost 3 bases, the J end lost 6 bases, and 10 bases lay between the germline ends. CDR3 region: CASSFGSVDTQYF. CDR3 DNA: TGTGCCAGCAGTTTCGGAAGCGTGGATACGCAGTATTTT.

This clonotype was seen a handful of times. The chain links TRBV24-1 to TRBJ2-3; D gene ambiguous. Trimming took off 1 base at V and 9 bases at J, with 10 bases between the two ends. This CDR3 is 13 amino acids long. Germline CDR1 is KGHDR and CDR2 is SFDVKD. CDR3 coding DNA: TGTGCCACCAGTGATTTCCGAACTTCGACGCAGTATTTT. Translation gives CATSDFRTSTQYF.

This clonotype was detected only a few times. The chain carries TRBV7-2 and TRBJ2-1; 11 bases are shared with TRBD2. Germline-derived CDR1 and CDR2 are SGHTA and FQGNSA. The CDR3 covers 15 residues. After removal of 3 bases from V and 6 bases from J, the junction contained 4 bases not matched to a gene. CDR3 bases: TGTGCCAGCAGCTTTACTAGCGGGGGCCCCAATGAGCAGTTCTTC. It specifies CASSFTSGGPNEQFF. Together with reference TRBV7-2 and TRBJ2-1, the CDR3 gives the full variable domain: GAGVSQSPSNKVTEKGKDVELRCDPISGHTALYWYRQSLGQGLEFLIYFQGNSAPDKSGLPSDRFSAERTGGSVSTLTIQRTQQEDSAVYLCASSFTSGGPNEQFFGPGTRLTVL.

The chain has TRBV20-1 and TRBJ2-3; TRBD2 agrees at 9 bases. The germline V gene has CDR1 DFQATT and CDR2 SNEGSKA (reference sequence). CDR3 length: 15 residues. V was pared by 6 bases and J by 2 bases, with 9 bases of the junction left unmatched. The CDR3 protein is CSAPGGRALTDTQYF. The DNA for the CDR3 is TGCAGTGCCCCGGGCGGGAGGGCCCTCACAGATACGCAGTATTTT.

The chain combines TRBV7-9 with TRBJ2-1; D unresolved. V was cut by 1 base and J by 0 bases, with 10 bases left in between. This CDR3 spans 16 amino acids. Germline values: CDR1 SEHNR, CDR2 FQNEAQ (reference sequence). CDR3 sequence (DNA): TGTGCCAGCAGCTTAGGGCCCCCGCGCTCCTACAATGAGCAGTTCTTC. Its protein product is CASSLGPPRSYNEQFF.

About this clonotype itself: The CDR3 ends on some other residue instead of the conserved phenylalanine or tryptophan, so this is likely a read error. The DNA is omitted, as the CDR3 cannot be located on it reliably, and the CDR3 follows TCRdb's listing. This sequence joins TRBV3-1 and TRBJ1-1; the table's D gene call, TRBD1, was not cross checked with the DNA. The CDR3 length is 14 residues, termini included. CDR1 is LGHDT, CDR2 YNNKEL, per germline (reference sequence). This CDR3 is CASSYPGQGKGTAI.

This clonotype was seen more than once but under ten times. This chain joins TRBV12-3 or TRBV12-4 and TRBJ2-2; D gene unclear. The V end was cut by 5 bases, the J end by 2 bases, with 9 bases between. The CDR3 consists of 14 residues. CDR3 region: CASSAQDNTGELFF. The CDR3 DNA follows: TGTGCCAGCAGTGCCCAGGACAACACCGGGGAGCTGTTTTTT.

At least ten counts were recorded for this clonotype. The chain is built from TRBV5-1 and TRBJ2-3; D is undetermined. Germline lookup yields CDR1 SGHRS and CDR2 YFSETQ. Trimming removed 2 bases from V and 0 bases from J, with 10 bases in between. The CDR3 is 15 amino acids. CDR3 in DNA: TGCGCCAGCAGCTTCATCCAGAGAAGCACAGATACGCAGTATTTT. The encoded protein is CASSFIQRSTDTQYF.

This clonotype was counted between two and nine times. The chain joins TRBV5-1 to TRBJ2-3; a possible D gene is TRBD2 (6 bases). CDR1 and CDR2 from the germline V gene are SGHRS and YFSETQ. Trimming removed 1 base from V and 6 bases from J, with 12 bases in between. This CDR3 is 14 amino acids long. In DNA form, the CDR3 reads TGCGCCAGCAGCTTGCGGCCGGGAGTTGATACGCAGTATTTT. It codes for CASSLRPGVDTQYF. Complete variable domain (other parts from reference TRBV5-1 and TRBJ2-3): KAGVTQTPRYLIKTRGQQVTLSCSPISGHRSVSWYQQTPGQGLQFLFEYFSETQRNKGNFPGRFSGRQFSNSRSEMNVSTLELGDSALYLCASSLRPGVDTQYFGPGTRLTVL.